The present entry profiles one T cell receptor beta chain with its context. The antigen remains unidentified. These data come from a study of regulatory T cells in long-lasting Graves disease. The time point: newly diagnosed GD, antithyroid drugs for less than 3 months. The TCR library was made from RNA that had been extracted from PBMCs in TRIzol. Staff drew nine milliliters of peripheral blood into EDTA tubes. This CDR3 region has 14 residues. V lost 4 bases and J 4 bases, leaving 8 bases between the germline ends. Germline CDR1 is SGHTA and CDR2 is FQGTGA. Construction of TCR beta libraries relied on iRepertoire HTBI primers and on Arm-PCR targeting CDR3 regions. One entry per CDR3 protein, called by TCRdb with MiXCR from the multiplex PCR reads. The sample records approximately 400,000 distinct CDR3 sequences, 15% being singletons. Study conclusions and caveats: Persistent patients had more shared public clonotypes (2,741) than new patients (about 920).

The TCR comes from a female donor with Graves disease. The specimen was peripheral blood mononuclear cells (PBMCs), collected at new diagnosis, from a patient treated with antithyroid drugs. This chain uses TRBV7-3 with TRBJ1-6, with D hard to call. In DNA, the CDR3 is TGTGCCAGCAGCTCAGATCCATATAATTCACCCCTCCACTTT. This sequence encodes CASSSDPYNSPLHF.